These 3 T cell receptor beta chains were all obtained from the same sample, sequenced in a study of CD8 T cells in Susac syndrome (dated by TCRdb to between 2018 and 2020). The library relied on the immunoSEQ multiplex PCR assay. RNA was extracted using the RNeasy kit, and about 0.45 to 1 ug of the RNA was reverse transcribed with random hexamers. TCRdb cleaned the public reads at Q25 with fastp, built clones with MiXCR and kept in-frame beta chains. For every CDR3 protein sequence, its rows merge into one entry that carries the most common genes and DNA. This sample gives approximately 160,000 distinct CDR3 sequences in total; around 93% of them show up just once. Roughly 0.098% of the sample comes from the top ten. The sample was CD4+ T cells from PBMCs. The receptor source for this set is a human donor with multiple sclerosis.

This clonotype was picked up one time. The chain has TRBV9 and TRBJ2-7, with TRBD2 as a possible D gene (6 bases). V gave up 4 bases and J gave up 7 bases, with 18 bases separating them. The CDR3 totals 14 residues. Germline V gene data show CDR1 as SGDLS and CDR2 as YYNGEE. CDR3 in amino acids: CASSPSGRQREQYF. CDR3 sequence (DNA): TGTGCCAGCAGCCCCAGCGGGCGTCAGCGGGAGCAGTACTTC.

CDR3 bases: TGCGCCAGCAGCCCCCCCCACGCTAACACTGAAGCTTTCTTT. Its translation is CASSPPHANTEAFF. The chain is built from TRBV5-1 and TRBJ1-1, with D unclear. This CDR3 comprises 14 residues. V was cut by 4 bases and J by 2 bases, with 12 bases left in between. The germline CDR1 and CDR2 sequences are SGHRS and YFSETQ.

In nucleotides, the CDR3 is TGTGCCAGCAGCTCCCAGCTCAAAGAGACCCAGTACTTC. Its translation: CASSSQLKETQYF. The chain links TRBV11-2 to TRBJ2-5; D is unresolved. Trimming took off 4 bases at V and 3 bases at J, with 9 bases between the two ends. Germline values: CDR1 SGHAT, CDR2 FQNNGV. The length of the CDR3 is 13 residues.